The T cell receptor (beta chain) described here comes from a study of radiation and T cells in renal cell carcinoma. Time point here: baseline pretreatment blood. Treatment specified: 15 Gy SBRT to primary tumor, nephrectomy 4 weeks later. The tumor was a clear cell renal cell carcinoma. This table comes from immunoSEQ multiplex PCR, and its TCRdb copy is limited to in-frame clones, with some not included. The data contain about 91,000 clones, over 75% of them singletons. With 8 bases removed from V and 3 bases from J, the gap between germline ends came to 12 bases. There are 13 residues in the CDR3. Germline loops: CDR1 LNHDA, CDR2 SQIVND (reference sequence).

This clonotype was sampled from a man aged 55-75 years with renal cell carcinoma. The sequencing here drew on blood, taken from a patient whose treatment included radiotherapy and nephrectomy. The genes are TRBV19 and TRBJ2-3; tentative D call: TRBD1 (6 bases). Here the CDR3 DNA reads TGTGCCAGTGGCCCCACAGGGACAGATACGCAGTATTTT. Residues: CASGPTGTDTQYF.